The 18 T cell receptor beta chains presented below share a single source sample, sequenced in a study of blood T cells in healthy people across ages. A J-beta primer mix and a sample-barcoded 5' primer were used in a second PCR of about 7 to 12 cycles. TCRdb recomputed calls from the 5' RACE reads with MiXCR, one row per CDR3 protein. The sample shows 850,000 to 1,300,000 distinct CDR3 sequences, more than 40% of them seen only once. The specimen was blood. These receptors all stem from a woman aged 60-70 years in good health.

This clonotype was counted a few times. The gene calls are TRBV28 and TRBJ2-7, with D uncertain. This CDR3 has 14 amino acids. V was trimmed by 7 bases and J by 0 bases, leaving 13 bases between them. The V gene's germline CDR1 is MDHEN and CDR2 SYDVKM. This CDR3 is CASIPLDTSYEQYF. The CDR3 DNA follows: TGTGCCAGCATTCCTTTAGACACCTCCTACGAGCAGTACTTC.

The CDR3 nucleotides are TGCAGTGGGAGGGACTACAATGAGCAGTACTTC. Translating gives CSGRDYNEQYF. The chain is built from TRBV20-1 and TRBJ2-5, with 7 bases identical to TRBD2. The germline gives CDR1 DFQATT, CDR2 SNEGSKA (reference sequence). CDR3 length equals 11 residues. The V and J ends lost 7 bases and 11 bases, in that order; junction bases with no gene match: 10.

This clonotype was observed a handful of times. This chain links TRBV7-9 with TRBJ2-3, with 8 bases identical to TRBD1. The CDR3 length is 14 residues. CDR1 is SEHNR and CDR2 is FQNEAQ in the germline V gene (reference sequence). Trimming took 0 bases from V and 7 from J; bases not matched to a gene: 3. The CDR3 loop is CASSLARTGNTQYF. CDR3 coding DNA: TGTGCCAGCAGCTTAGCTAGGACAGGGAATACGCAGTATTTT.

This clonotype was found a few times. The V and J genes are TRBV5-1 and TRBJ1-2; a possible D gene is TRBD1 (6 bases). This CDR3 region has 13 residues. V lost 1 base to trimming and J lost 10 bases, with 14 bases between them. Germline V gene sequence: CDR1 SGHRS, CDR2 YFSETQ. CDR3 amino acids: CASSLNTDRHYTF. The CDR3 DNA sequence: TGCGCCAGCAGCTTGAATACCGACAGGCACTACACCTTC.

This clonotype showed up many times. This sequence joins TRBV4-2 and TRBJ2-3; D uncertain. This CDR3 has 14 amino acids. Per the germline V gene, CDR1 is LGHNA and CDR2 is YNFKEQ. V was shortened by 1 base and J by 6 bases, with 11 bases between the two germline ends. This CDR3 is CASSQAGRVDTQYF. CDR3 DNA sequence: TGTGCCAGCAGCCAAGCCGGACGCGTGGATACGCAGTATTTT.

The chain couples TRBV12-5 to TRBJ2-3; unclear D gene. Trimming pared 1 base from V and 2 bases from J, leaving 7 bases between. CDR1 is LGHNT, CDR2 FRNRAP, per germline. This CDR3 has 14 residues. This chain's CDR3 is CASGLGLFTDTQYF. The CDR3 DNA sequence: TGTGCTAGTGGTTTGGGCTTATTCACAGATACGCAGTATTTT.

In regard to this clonotype: A much larger clonotype is one base distant, so this may be a read error. The chain combines TRBV12-3 or TRBV12-4 with TRBJ2-1; 12 nucleotides align to TRBD2. V was clipped by 5 bases and J by 10 bases; unmatched bases: 3. This CDR3 has 13 amino acids. The CDR3 nucleotides are TGTGCCAGCAGTGGACTAGCGGGATACGAGCAGTTCTTC. It yields the protein CASSGLAGYEQFF.

The chain carries TRBV12-3 or TRBV12-4 and TRBJ1-5; the D gene is possibly TRBD1 (6 bases). Trimming removed 6 bases from V and 7 bases from J, with 16 bases in between. This CDR3 is built from 14 residues. The CDR3 DNA reads as TGTGCCAGCAGACGACAGGCCTCGGGGCAGCCCCAGCATTTT. This codes for CASRRQASGQPQHF.

The CDR3 DNA sequence: TGTGCCATCATACCTCGGGACAGCGCCTACTCTGGGGCCAACGTCCTGACTTTC. It codes for CAIIPRDSAYSGANVLTF. This chain uses TRBV2 with TRBJ2-6; 7 nucleotides line up with TRBD1. CDR1 SNHLY and CDR2 FYNNEI come from the germline V gene. V shed 10 bases and J 0 bases; nucleotides not matched to a gene: 15. The CDR3 contains 18 residues.

A few counts support this clonotype. The chain links TRBV28 to TRBJ2-7; tentatively, D is TRBD1 (7 bases). The length of the CDR3 is 14 residues. Germline CDR1 and CDR2: MDHEN and SYDVKM. Trimming cost V 2 bases and J 7 bases, with 15 bases left between them. This CDR3 reads CASSLPRGAEEQYF. The CDR3, as DNA: TGTGCCAGCAGTTTACCCAGGGGGGCCGAGGAGCAGTACTTC.

V usage is TRBV2 and J usage is TRBJ2-5; D might be TRBD2 (6 bases). The V gene's germline CDR1 is SNHLY and CDR2 FYNNEI. This CDR3 region has 14 residues. Between the trimmed V and J ends, which lost 5 bases and 1 base, there was a span of 11 bases. The CDR3 DNA reads TGTGCCAGCAGTTGGGACTCAACCCAAGAGACCCAGTACTTC. Encoded protein: CASSWDSTQETQYF.

This chain joins TRBV6-1 and TRBJ2-3; 7 positions agree with TRBD2. The ends lost 6 bases at V and 4 bases at J; junction bases unmatched: 7. Germline lookup yields CDR1 MNHNS and CDR2 SASEGT. This CDR3 region has 14 residues. The CDR3 here is CASRSAGLADTQYF. The CDR3 nucleotides are TGTGCCAGCAGATCAGCGGGATTAGCAGATACGCAGTATTTT.

The chain joins TRBV20-1 to TRBJ1-5; maybe TRBD1 (6 bases). The CDR3 length is 15 residues. The V and J ends lost 3 bases and 4 bases respectively, with 16 bases between them. The V gene's germline CDR1 is DFQATT and CDR2 SNEGSKA (reference sequence). CDR3 in amino acids: CSASEHGTKNQPQHF. The DNA for the CDR3 is TGCAGTGCTAGCGAACACGGGACAAAGAATCAGCCCCAGCATTTT.

This sequence joins TRBV20-1 and TRBJ1-4; TRBD1 is a possible D gene (6 bases). Per the germline V gene, CDR1 is DFQATT and CDR2 is SNEGSKA (reference sequence). CDR3 size: 13 residues. V lost 4 bases, J lost 5 bases, and 11 bases lay in between. DNA for the CDR3: TGCAGTGCTAAAAGGGGGTTGAATGAAAAACTGTTTTTT. This sequence encodes CSAKRGLNEKLFF.

The chain has TRBV12-3 or TRBV12-4 and TRBJ2-5; D might be TRBD1 or TRBD2, each matching 5 bases. The J call may be in error: the DNA end matches TRBJ2-7 better. The CDR3 consists of 15 residues. The CDR3 sequence is CASTFDGEDSYEQYF. The CDR3, as DNA: TGTGCCAGCACCTTCGACGGGGAAGACAGTTACGAGCAGTACTTC.

The chain uses TRBV28 and TRBJ2-7, with 8 bases identical to TRBD1. This CDR3 comprises 13 residues. The V gene end was trimmed by 4 bases and the J gene end by 3 bases; junction bases not matched to a gene: 2. Germline assignment: CDR1 MDHEN and CDR2 SYDVKM. Here the CDR3 DNA reads TGTGCCAGCAGTTGGGGACAGGACTACGAGCAGTACTTC. It codes for CASSWGQDYEQYF.

The rearrangement uses TRBV3-1 and TRBJ2-1, with TRBD2 matching over 13 bases. The CDR3 is 16 amino acids. The trim removed 3 bases at V and 9 bases at J, leaving 8 bases unmatched. The germline V gene encodes CDR1 LGHDT and CDR2 YNNKEL (reference sequence). The CDR3 DNA sequence: TGTGCCAGCAGCCAGGAGGTACTAGCGGGAGGGGGTGAGCAGTTCTTC. Its translation: CASSQEVLAGGGEQFF.

The chain links TRBV20-1 to TRBJ2-7; a weak D match, TRBD2 (6 bases). Trimming took 3 bases from V and 4 from J, leaving 16 bases between them. Looked up from germline, CDR1 is DFQATT and CDR2 is SNEGSKA (reference sequence). This CDR3 region has 14 residues. Here the CDR3 reads CSASPLAREYEQYF. In DNA form, the CDR3 reads TGCAGTGCTAGTCCCCTAGCGAGAGAATACGAGCAGTACTTC.